This T cell receptor beta chain stems from a study of cytomegalovirus exposure and HLA in healthy donors. The CDR3 runs to 12 residues. Deletions cut 1 base from V and 2 bases from J, with 2 bases between. In germline, CDR1 is MGHRA, CDR2 YSYEKL. This clone has just a few counts. Its antigen is not known. PCR used 60 Vbeta primers and 13 Jbeta primers. The assay was immunoSEQ multiplex PCR, and TCRdb's table has in-frame clones only and misses some. Among about 99,000 clones listed, about 9.5% were seen once. Study-wide points: A later analysis reportedly found that, within productive TCRs, an Asian-associated ancestry cluster had fewer N-insertions than the mean observed across the approximately 690 donors. Cytomegalovirus-associated status was assigned to 150 to 200 TCR beta chains.

This chain connects TRBV4-1 to TRBJ2-5; D uncertain. This clonotype was obtained from a man aged 40-49 years in good health and CMV-seropositive. Sequenced: PBMCs. This CDR3 is CASSQAQETQYF. CDR3 in DNA: TGCGCCAGCAGCCAAGCACAAGAGACCCAGTACTTC.